This T cell receptor beta chain was sequenced in a study of blood T cell repertoires in COVID-19. Assay used: immunoSEQ multiplex PCR; TCRdb lists only in-frame clones, some missing. The sample lists 100,000 or so clones; approximately 89% were seen once. CDR1 is SGHDT and CDR2 is YYEEEE in the germline V gene. Trimming took off 6 bases at V and 7 bases at J, with 16 bases between the two ends. CDR3 length equals 14 residues. Sequencing was done on a sample of peripheral blood. The rearrangement links TRBV5-6 to TRBJ2-2, with D maybe TRBD1 (5 bases). The receptor's source is a man in his sixties with acute or convalescent COVID-19. The DNA for the CDR3 is TGTGCCAGCACCCCGACTGGAAGGGGCGGGGAGCTGTTTTTT. It specifies CASTPTGRGGELFF.